The 20 T cell receptor beta chains presented below share a single source sample, sequenced in a study of cytomegalovirus exposure and HLA in healthy donors. Here immunoSEQ multiplex PCR was the method, and the copy in TCRdb shows in-frame clones only, minus some. The repertoire has about 140,000 clones, around nine tenths of them found once; the top ten carry 8.5% to 9.5%. Sequenced sample: PBMCs. The receptors come from a man aged 18 to 30 in good health and CMV-seropositive.

This chain connects TRBV15 to TRBJ2-6, with 10 bases identical to TRBD1. With V trimmed by 6 bases and J by 1 base, 6 bases remained unmatched. CDR1 and CDR2 (germline): LNHNV, YYDKDF (reference sequence). CDR3 length: 17 residues. The CDR3 loop reads CATRPGQGKSGANVLTF. CDR3 bases: TGTGCCACCAGGCCGGGACAGGGGAAATCTGGGGCCAACGTCCTGACTTTC.

The chain employs TRBV7-8 and TRBJ2-5, with D possibly being TRBD2 (6 bases). Between the trimmed V and J ends, which lost 8 bases and 4 bases, there was a span of 20 bases. Per germline, CDR1 SGHVS and CDR2 FQNEAQ. This CDR3 spans 15 amino acids. The CDR3 coding sequence is TGTGCCAGCGGCCCGACCCTCGGGACTTTAGAGACCCAGTACTTC. Residues: CASGPTLGTLETQYF.

A single count supports this clone. This chain links TRBV14 with TRBJ2-1; the match to TRBD2 covers 7 bases. Germline V lookup: CDR1 SGHDN, CDR2 FVKESK. The CDR3 totals 16 residues. The V segment lost 1 base and the J segment 4 bases; nucleotides outside the gene matches: 7. The DNA for the CDR3 is TGTGCCAGCAGCCAAGTTGGCGGGGGAGGGTACAATGAGCAGTTCTTC. Its translation: CASSQVGGGGYNEQFF. The full variable domain, completed using reference TRBV14 and TRBJ2-1, is EAGVTQFPSHSVIEKGQTVTLRCDPISGHDNLYWYRRVMGKEIKFLLHFVKESKQDESGMPNNRFLAERTGGTYSTLKVQPAELEDSGVYFCASSQVGGGGYNEQFFGPGTRLTVL.

This rearrangement joins TRBV5-6 to TRBJ2-5, with 9 bases aligning to TRBD2. Unmatched junction bases numbered 2, after V lost 2 bases and J lost 3 bases. Looked up from germline, CDR1 is SGHDT and CDR2 is YYEEEE. The CDR3 runs 14 residues. CDR3 nucleotide sequence: TGTGCCAGCAGCTTAGCGGGGGGTGAAGAGACCCAGTACTTC. Its translation is CASSLAGGEETQYF.

The V call is TRBV11-2, the J call TRBJ1-1; D is perhaps TRBD1 (6 bases). CDR1 is SGHAT and CDR2 is FQNNGV in the germline V gene. CDR3 length: 18 amino acids. V was trimmed by 6 bases and J by 1 base, leaving 24 bases between them. This CDR3 is CASRSSWGTRDQNTEAFF. The CDR3 coding sequence is TGTGCCAGCAGGTCCAGTTGGGGGACACGGGACCAGAACACTGAAGCTTTCTTT.

The gene calls are TRBV5-6 and TRBJ1-1; 7 nucleotides agree with TRBD1. Trimming cost V 0 bases and J 4 bases; bases outside gene matches: 6. Germline values: CDR1 SGHDT, CDR2 YYEEEE. This CDR3 has 15 amino acids. The CDR3 region has the DNA TGTGCCAGCAGCTTGGCCCACAGGGGTGTCACTGAAGCTTTCTTT. It yields the protein CASSLAHRGVTEAFF.

The CDR3 DNA reads TGTGCCAGCAGTGAAATGGGAGGACGGAATTCACCCCTCCACTTT. Protein product: CASSEMGGRNSPLHF. The chain combines TRBV25-1 with TRBJ1-6, with D hard to call. Germline V CDR1 and CDR2: MGHDK, SYGVNS. The V and J ends lost 2 bases and 7 bases respectively, with 12 bases between them. The CDR3 length is 15 residues. Drawing the rest from reference TRBV25-1 and TRBJ1-6, the complete variable domain is EADIYQTPRYLVIGTGKKITLECSQTMGHDKMYWYQQDPGMELHLIHYSYGVNSTEKGDLSSESTVSRIRTEHFPLTLESARPSHTSQYLCASSEMGGRNSPLHFGNGTRLTVT.

This chain connects TRBV5-1 to TRBJ1-2, with unresolved D. Deletions cut 0 bases from V and 2 bases from J, with 11 bases between. The germline gives CDR1 SGHRS, CDR2 YFSETQ. This CDR3 spans 15 amino acids. The CDR3 here is CASSLAPKLNYGYTF. CDR3 nucleotide sequence: TGCGCCAGCAGCTTGGCCCCAAAACTGAACTATGGCTACACCTTC.

This sequence joins TRBV7-8 and TRBJ2-1; the match to TRBD2 covers 9 bases. Germline V lookup: CDR1 SGHVS, CDR2 FQNEAQ. Losses at the gene ends were 5 bases for V and 7 bases for J; bases not matched to a gene: 9. The CDR3 extends over 15 amino acids. The CDR3 loop is CASSRSGRLDNEQFF. In DNA, the CDR3 is TGTGCCAGCAGCCGGAGCGGGAGGCTTGATAATGAGCAGTTCTTC. The full variable domain, in which reference TRBV7-8 and TRBJ2-1 provide the parts outside the CDR3, is GAGVSQSPRYKVAKRGQDVALRCDPISGHVSLFWYQQALGQGPEFLTYFQNEAQLDKSGLPSDRFFAERPEGSVSTLKIQRTQQEDSAVYLCASSRSGRLDNEQFFGPGTRLTVL.

This clone was counted between two and nine times. The gene calls are TRBV18 and TRBJ2-3; D unresolved. V was shortened by 5 bases and J by 0 bases, with 6 bases between the two germline ends. This CDR3 region has 13 residues. Per the germline V gene, CDR1 is KGHSH and CDR2 is LQKENI. The CDR3 reads CASSTTSTDTQYF. CDR3 DNA sequence: TGTGCCAGCTCAACGACTAGCACAGATACGCAGTATTTT.

The J gene is TRBJ2-3, the V gene TRBV10-3, with D maybe TRBD2 (7 bases). CDR3 length: 12 amino acids. The germline gives CDR1 ENHRY, CDR2 SYGVKD. Trimming took off 4 bases at V and 8 bases at J, with 10 bases between the two ends. For the CDR3, the DNA is TGTGCCATCAGTGGGGGGGGCGGTACGCAGTATTTT. Protein: CAISGGGGTQYF.

The chain links TRBV7-6 to TRBJ2-1; possibly TRBD2 for D (6 bases). CDR1 and CDR2 from the germline V gene are SGHVS and FNYEAQ. Trimming removed 5 bases at V and 0 bases at J, with 11 bases between. There are 15 residues in the CDR3. The DNA of the CDR3 is TGTGCCAGCAGCACGGGACTGAGCTCCTACAATGAGCAGTTCTTC. Protein: CASSTGLSSYNEQFF. The full variable domain, its missing parts supplied by reference TRBV7-6 and TRBJ2-1, is GAGVSQSPRYKVTKRGQDVALRCDPISGHVSLYWYRQALGQGPEFLTYFNYEAQQDKSGLPNDRFSAERPEGSISTLTIQRTEQRDSAMYRCASSTGLSSYNEQFFGPGTRLTVL.

The rearrangement uses TRBV18 and TRBJ2-2; perhaps TRBD1 as D (5 bases). Trimming took off 4 bases at V and 7 bases at J, with 13 bases between the two ends. This CDR3 has 14 residues. The germline CDR1 and CDR2 sequences are KGHSH and LQKENI. The CDR3 DNA reads TGTGCCAGCTCACGCCAGGGCATAGACGGGGAGCTGTTTTTT. Protein product: CASSRQGIDGELFF.

The genes are TRBV5-6 and TRBJ2-1; 11 bases map to TRBD1. The length of the CDR3 is 14 residues. Trimming removed 3 bases from V and 8 bases from J; junction bases left unmatched: 4. Germline V lookup: CDR1 SGHDT, CDR2 YYEEEE. The CDR3 region has the DNA TGTGCCAGCAGCTCGGGACAGGGGGGCTATGAGCAGTTCTTC. Residues: CASSSGQGGYEQFF. The whole variable domain, remainder taken from reference TRBV5-6 and TRBJ2-1, is DAGVTQSPTHLIKTRGQQVTLRCSPKSGHDTVSWYQQALGQGPQFIFQYYEEEERQRGNFPDRFSGHQFPNYSSELNVNALLLGDSALYLCASSSGQGGYEQFFGPGTRLTVL.

The chain uses TRBV30 and TRBJ1-3; no firm D call. Trimming pared 4 bases from V and 2 bases from J, leaving 9 bases between. The CDR3 runs 13 residues. The germline CDR1 and CDR2 sequences are GTSNPN and SVGIG (reference sequence). CDR3 residues: CAWNSSPGNTIYF. In nucleotides, the CDR3 is TGTGCCTGGAACTCTTCCCCTGGAAACACCATATATTTT.

The chain joins TRBV15 to TRBJ2-3, with D possibly TRBD1 on 6 matching bases. Germline CDR1 is LNHNV and CDR2 is YYDKDF (reference sequence). This CDR3 contains 18 residues. Trimming cost V 1 base and J 7 bases, with 24 bases left between them. The CDR3 DNA reads TGTGCCACCAGCAGAGCCGGGACACCCCGCTTCATACAGAATACGCAGTATTTT. Translation gives CATSRAGTPRFIQNTQYF.

CDR3 residues: CASSFLSRAYEQYF. The CDR3 DNA reads as TGTGCCAGCAGCTTTTTATCCAGGGCCTACGAGCAGTACTTC. This sequence joins TRBV13 and TRBJ2-7, with a possible D match to TRBD1 (5 bases). Germline-derived CDR1 and CDR2 are PRHDT and FYEKMQ (reference sequence). The CDR3 runs to 14 residues. Trimming cost V 3 bases and J 2 bases, with 11 bases left between them.

This clone was counted only a few times. This chain uses TRBV9 with TRBJ1-1; 9 bases match TRBD1. This CDR3 region has 16 residues. The germline gives CDR1 SGDLS, CDR2 YYNGEE. After removal of 4 bases from V and 1 base from J, the junction contained 8 bases not matched to a gene. The DNA of the CDR3 is TGTGCCAGCAGCCCTGGGGGGACAGGGAAGAACACTGAAGCTTTCTTT. It codes for CASSPGGTGKNTEAFF.

V is TRBV25-1 and J is TRBJ1-1; D is possibly TRBD1 (6 bases). V was clipped by 4 bases and J by 3 bases, with 18 bases between them. Germline V lookup: CDR1 MGHDK, CDR2 SYGVNS. The CDR3 totals 16 residues. CDR3 coding DNA: TGTGCCAGCAGTGGCCCCGAGGGGGAAGGGTACACTGAAGCTTTCTTT. It specifies CASSGPEGEGYTEAFF.

The genes are TRBV5-6 and TRBJ2-1; 13 positions agree with TRBD2. The germline CDR1 and CDR2 sequences are SGHDT and YYEEEE. With 6 bases clipped from V and 5 bases from J, the junction kept 5 bases outside the gene matches. The CDR3 covers 15 residues. The CDR3 DNA reads as TGTGCCAGCACACGACTAGCGGGGGGAAACAATGAGCAGTTCTTC. It encodes CASTRLAGGNNEQFF.